The T cell receptor (beta chain) under discussion was sequenced for a study of blood T cell repertoires in COVID-19. For the study at large: Sites across the United States, Italy and Spain contributed samples from acute and convalescent COVID-19. T cells, B-cell-depleted T cells, or PBMCs provided the cDNA or gDNA that served as material.

Profiled with immunoSEQ multiplex PCR; TCRdb holds only in-frame clones, not every one. The table includes over 60,000 clones, 89% detected once. Germline V gives CDR1 MNHNY, CDR2 SVGAGI (reference sequence). Trimming pared 2 bases from V and 6 bases from J, leaving 13 bases between. The CDR3 has 14 residues. The chain joins TRBV6-6 to TRBJ1-2, with D maybe TRBD1 (5 bases). This clonotype was obtained from a man at least 80 years old with acute or convalescent COVID-19. The sample consisted of peripheral blood. CDR3 residues: CASSYPDGGDGYTF. For the CDR3, the DNA is TGTGCCAGCAGTTACCCTGACGGAGGGGATGGCTACACCTTC.